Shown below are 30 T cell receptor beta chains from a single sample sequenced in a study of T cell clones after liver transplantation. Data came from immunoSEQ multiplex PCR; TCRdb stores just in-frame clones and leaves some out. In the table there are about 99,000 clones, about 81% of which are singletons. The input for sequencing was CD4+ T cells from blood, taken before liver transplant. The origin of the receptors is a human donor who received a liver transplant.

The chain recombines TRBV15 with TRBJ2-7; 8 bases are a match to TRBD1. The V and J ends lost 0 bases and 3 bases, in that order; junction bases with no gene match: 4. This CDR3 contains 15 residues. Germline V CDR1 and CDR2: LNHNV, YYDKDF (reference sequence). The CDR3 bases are TGTGCCACCAGCAGAGACAGGGGGCAATTCTACGAGCAGTACTTC. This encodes CATSRDRGQFYEQYF. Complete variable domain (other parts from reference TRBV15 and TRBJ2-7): DAMVIQNPRYQVTQFGKPVTLSCSQTLNHNVMYWYQQKSSQAPKLLFHYYDKDFNNEADTPDNFQSRRPNTSFCFLDIRSPGLGDTAMYLCATSRDRGQFYEQYFGPGTRLTVT.

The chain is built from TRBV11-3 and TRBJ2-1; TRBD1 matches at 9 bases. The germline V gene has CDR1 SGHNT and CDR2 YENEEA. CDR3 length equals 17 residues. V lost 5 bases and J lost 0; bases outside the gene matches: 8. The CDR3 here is CASSPGQGLSSYNEQFF. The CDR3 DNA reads TGTGCCAGCAGCCCGGGACAGGGACTAAGCTCCTACAATGAGCAGTTCTTC. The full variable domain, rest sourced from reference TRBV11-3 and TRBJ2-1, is EAGVVQSPRYKIIEKKQPVAFWCNPISGHNTLYWYLQNLGQGPELLIRYENEEAVDDSQLPKDRFSAERLKGVDSTLKIQPAELGDSAVYLCASSPGQGLSSYNEQFFGPGTRLTVL.

Here the CDR3 DNA reads TGTGCCACCGACCAGGGACGAGCTTTCTTT. It is translated as CATDQGRAFF. The rearrangement uses TRBV7-6 and TRBJ1-1; D is perhaps TRBD1 (5 bases). Germline lookup yields CDR1 SGHVS and CDR2 FNYEAQ. The CDR3 spans 10 residues. V was pared by 10 bases and J by 10 bases, with 13 bases between.

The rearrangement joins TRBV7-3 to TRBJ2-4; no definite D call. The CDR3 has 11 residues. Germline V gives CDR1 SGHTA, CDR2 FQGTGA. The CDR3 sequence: CTTLAKNIQYF. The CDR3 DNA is TGTACCACCCTAGCCAAAAACATTCAGTACTTC.

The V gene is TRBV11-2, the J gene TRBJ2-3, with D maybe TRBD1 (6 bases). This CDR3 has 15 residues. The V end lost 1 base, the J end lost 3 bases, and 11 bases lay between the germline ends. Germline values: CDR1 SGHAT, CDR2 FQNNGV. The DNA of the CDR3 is TGTGCCAGCAGCTTAGCGGCAGGGGAGACAGATACGCAGTATTTT. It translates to CASSLAAGETDTQYF.

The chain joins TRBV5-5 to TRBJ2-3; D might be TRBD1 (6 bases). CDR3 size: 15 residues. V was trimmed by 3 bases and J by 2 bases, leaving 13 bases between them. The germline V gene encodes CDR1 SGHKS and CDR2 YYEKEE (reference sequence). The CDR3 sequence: CASSSGTPITDTQYF. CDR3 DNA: TGTGCCAGCAGCTCCGGGACACCCATCACAGATACGCAGTATTTT.

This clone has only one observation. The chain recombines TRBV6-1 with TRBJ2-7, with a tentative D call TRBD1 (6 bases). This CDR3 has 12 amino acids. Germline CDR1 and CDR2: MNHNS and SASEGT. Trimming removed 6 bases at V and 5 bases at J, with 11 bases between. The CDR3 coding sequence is TGTGCCAGCAGACTACAGGGAAACGAGCAGTACTTC. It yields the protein CASRLQGNEQYF.

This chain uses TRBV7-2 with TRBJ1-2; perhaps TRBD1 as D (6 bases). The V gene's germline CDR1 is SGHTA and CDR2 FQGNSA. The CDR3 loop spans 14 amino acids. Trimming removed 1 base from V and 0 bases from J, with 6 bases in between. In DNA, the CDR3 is TGTGCCAGCAGCTTAGGGACAGCTAACTATGGCTACACCTTC. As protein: CASSLGTANYGYTF.

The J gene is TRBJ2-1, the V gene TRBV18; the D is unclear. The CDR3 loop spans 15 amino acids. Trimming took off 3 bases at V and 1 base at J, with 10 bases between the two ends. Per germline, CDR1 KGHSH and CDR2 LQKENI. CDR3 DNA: TGTGCCAGCTCACCCCCTGGAACGTCCTACAATGAGCAGTTCTTC. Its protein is CASSPPGTSYNEQFF.

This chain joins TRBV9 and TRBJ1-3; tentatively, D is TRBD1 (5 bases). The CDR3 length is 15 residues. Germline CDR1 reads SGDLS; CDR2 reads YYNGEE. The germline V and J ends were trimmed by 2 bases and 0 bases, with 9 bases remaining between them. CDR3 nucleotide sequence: TGTGCCAGCAGCGTGGGACCTCTCTCTGGAAACACCATATATTTT. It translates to CASSVGPLSGNTIYF. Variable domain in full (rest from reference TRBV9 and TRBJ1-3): DSGVTQTPKHLITATGQRVTLRCSPRSGDLSVYWYQQSLDQGLQFLIQYYNGEERAKGNILERFSAQQFPDLHSELNLSSLELGDSALYFCASSVGPLSGNTIYFGEGSWLTVV.

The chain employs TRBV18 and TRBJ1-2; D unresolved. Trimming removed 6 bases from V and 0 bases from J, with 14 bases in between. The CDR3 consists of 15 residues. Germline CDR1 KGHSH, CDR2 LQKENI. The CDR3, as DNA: TGTGCCAGCTCCCCGACCCAAGATACTAACTATGGCTACACCTTC. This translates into CASSPTQDTNYGYTF.

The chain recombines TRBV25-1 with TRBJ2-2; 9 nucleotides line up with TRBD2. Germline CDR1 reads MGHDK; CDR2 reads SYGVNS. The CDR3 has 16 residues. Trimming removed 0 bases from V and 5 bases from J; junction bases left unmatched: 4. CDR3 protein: CASSEYGGRVTGELFF. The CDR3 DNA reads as TGTGCCAGCAGTGAATATGGCGGGAGGGTTACCGGGGAGCTGTTTTTT.

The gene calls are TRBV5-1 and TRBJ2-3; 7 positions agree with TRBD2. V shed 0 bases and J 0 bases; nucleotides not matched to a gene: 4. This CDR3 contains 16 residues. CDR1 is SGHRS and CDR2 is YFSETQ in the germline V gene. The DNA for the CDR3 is TGCGCCAGCAGCTTGGCCCGGGGAGGGAGCACAGATACGCAGTATTTT. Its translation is CASSLARGGSTDTQYF.

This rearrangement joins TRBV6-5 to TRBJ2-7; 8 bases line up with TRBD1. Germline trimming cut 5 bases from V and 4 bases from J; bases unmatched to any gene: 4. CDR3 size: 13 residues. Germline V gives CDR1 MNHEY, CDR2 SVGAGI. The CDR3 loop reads CASSIRGRYEQYF. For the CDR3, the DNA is TGTGCCAGCAGTATCAGGGGGCGGTACGAGCAGTACTTC.

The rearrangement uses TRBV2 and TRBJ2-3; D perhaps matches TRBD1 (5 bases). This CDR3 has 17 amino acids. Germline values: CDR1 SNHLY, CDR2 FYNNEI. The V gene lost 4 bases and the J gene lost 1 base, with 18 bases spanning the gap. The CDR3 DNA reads TGTGCCAGCAGTGGATCAGGGAAGGCGACTCGCACAGATACGCAGTATTTT. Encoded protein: CASSGSGKATRTDTQYF.

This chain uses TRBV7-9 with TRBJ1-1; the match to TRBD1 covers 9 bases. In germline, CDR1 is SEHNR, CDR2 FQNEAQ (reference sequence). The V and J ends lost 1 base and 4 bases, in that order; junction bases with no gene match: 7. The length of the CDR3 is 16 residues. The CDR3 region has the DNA TGTGCCAGCAGCTTAGGGGACAGGGTCAGGGGCACTGAAGCTTTCTTT. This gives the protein CASSLGDRVRGTEAFF.

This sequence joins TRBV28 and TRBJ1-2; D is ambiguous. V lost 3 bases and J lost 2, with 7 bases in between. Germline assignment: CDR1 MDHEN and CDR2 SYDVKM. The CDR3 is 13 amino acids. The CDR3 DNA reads TGTGCCAGCAGTTTCGACTGGAACTATGGCTACACCTTC. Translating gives CASSFDWNYGYTF.

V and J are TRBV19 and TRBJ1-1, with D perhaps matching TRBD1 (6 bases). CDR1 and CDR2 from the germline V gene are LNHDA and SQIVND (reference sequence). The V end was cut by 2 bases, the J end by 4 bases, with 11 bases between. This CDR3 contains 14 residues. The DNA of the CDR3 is TGTGCCAGTAGTATATACCAGGGGAGCACTGAAGCTTTCTTT. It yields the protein CASSIYQGSTEAFF.

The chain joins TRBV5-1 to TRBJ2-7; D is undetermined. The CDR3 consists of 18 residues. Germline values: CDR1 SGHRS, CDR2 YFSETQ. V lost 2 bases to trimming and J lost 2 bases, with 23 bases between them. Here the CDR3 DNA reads TGCGCCAGCAGCTTTAAGAACCCCCTACAGACCAAGACCTACGAGCAGTACTTC. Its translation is CASSFKNPLQTKTYEQYF.

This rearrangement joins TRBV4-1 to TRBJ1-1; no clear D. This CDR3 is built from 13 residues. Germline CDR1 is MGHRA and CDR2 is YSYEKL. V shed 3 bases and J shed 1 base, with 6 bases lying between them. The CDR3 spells CASSQVENTEAFF. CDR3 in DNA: TGCGCCAGCAGCCAGGTGGAGAACACTGAAGCTTTCTTT.

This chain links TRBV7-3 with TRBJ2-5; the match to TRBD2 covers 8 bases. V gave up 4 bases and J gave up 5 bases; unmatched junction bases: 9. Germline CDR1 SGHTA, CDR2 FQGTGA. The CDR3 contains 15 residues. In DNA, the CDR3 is TGTGCCAGCAGCTCGACTAGCGCAACAGGGGAGACCCAGTACTTC. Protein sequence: CASSSTSATGETQYF.

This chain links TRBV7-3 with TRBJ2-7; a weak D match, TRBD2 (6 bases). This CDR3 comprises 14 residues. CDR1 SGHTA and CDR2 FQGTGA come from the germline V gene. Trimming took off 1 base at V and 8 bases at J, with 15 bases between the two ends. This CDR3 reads CASSLNKWGEKQYF. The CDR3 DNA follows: TGTGCCAGCAGCTTAAATAAATGGGGGGAGAAGCAGTACTTC.

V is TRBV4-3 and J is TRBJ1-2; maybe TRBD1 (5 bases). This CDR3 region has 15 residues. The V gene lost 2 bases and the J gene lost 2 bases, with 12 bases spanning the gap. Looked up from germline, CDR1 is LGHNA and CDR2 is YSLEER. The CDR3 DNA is TGCGCCAGCAGCCAAAGCAGGGAATGGAACTATGGCTACACCTTC. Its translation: CASSQSREWNYGYTF.

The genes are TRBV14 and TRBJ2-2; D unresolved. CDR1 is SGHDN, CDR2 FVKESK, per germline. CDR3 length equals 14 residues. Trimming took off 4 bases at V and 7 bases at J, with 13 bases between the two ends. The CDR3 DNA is TGTGCCAGCAGCCCTACTGGTATCGGCGGGGAGCTGTTTTTT. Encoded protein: CASSPTGIGGELFF.

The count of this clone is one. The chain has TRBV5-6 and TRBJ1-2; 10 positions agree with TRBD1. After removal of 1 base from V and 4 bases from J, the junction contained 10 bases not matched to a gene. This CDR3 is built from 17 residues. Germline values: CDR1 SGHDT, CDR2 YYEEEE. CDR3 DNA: TGTGCCAGCAGCTTGTGGGACAGGGGTCCCTCCTCCTATGGCTACACCTTC. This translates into CASSLWDRGPSSYGYTF.

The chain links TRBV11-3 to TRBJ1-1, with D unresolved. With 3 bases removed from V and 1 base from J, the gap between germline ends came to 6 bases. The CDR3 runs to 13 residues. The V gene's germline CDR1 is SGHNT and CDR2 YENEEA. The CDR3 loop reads CASSFGRNTEAFF. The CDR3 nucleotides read TGTGCCAGCAGCTTCGGGAGGAACACTGAAGCTTTCTTT.

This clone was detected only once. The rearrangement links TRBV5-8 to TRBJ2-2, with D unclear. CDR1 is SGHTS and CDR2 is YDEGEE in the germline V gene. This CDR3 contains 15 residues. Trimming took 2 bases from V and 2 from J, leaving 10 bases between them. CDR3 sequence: CASSFDPFNTGELFF. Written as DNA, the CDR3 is TGTGCCAGCAGCTTCGACCCTTTTAACACCGGGGAGCTGTTTTTT.

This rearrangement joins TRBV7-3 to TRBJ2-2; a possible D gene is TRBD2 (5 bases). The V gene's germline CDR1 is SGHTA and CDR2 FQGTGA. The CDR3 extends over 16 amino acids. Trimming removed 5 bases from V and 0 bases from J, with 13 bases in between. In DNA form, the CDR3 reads TGTGCCAGCAGCCGCGCTAGCTCCGCGAACACCGGGGAGCTGTTTTTT. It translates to CASSRASSANTGELFF.

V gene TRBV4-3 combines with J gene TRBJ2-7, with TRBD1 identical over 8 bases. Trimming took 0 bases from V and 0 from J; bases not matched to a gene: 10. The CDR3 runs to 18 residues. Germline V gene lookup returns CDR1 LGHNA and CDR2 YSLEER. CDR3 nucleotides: TGCGCCAGCAGCCAAGATCTCCGGACAGGGCTTAGCTCCTACGAGCAGTACTTC. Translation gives CASSQDLRTGLSSYEQYF.

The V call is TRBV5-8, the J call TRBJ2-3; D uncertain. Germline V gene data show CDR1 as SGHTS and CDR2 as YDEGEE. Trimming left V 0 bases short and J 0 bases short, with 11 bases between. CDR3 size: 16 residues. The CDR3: CASSLESRLSTDTQYF. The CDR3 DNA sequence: TGTGCCAGCAGCTTGGAGTCTAGACTCAGCACAGATACGCAGTATTTT.